The rows below give T cell receptor beta chains drawn from one sample of a study of CD8+CD57+ T cells in acquired aplastic anemia. TCRdb reanalysed the reads using MiXCR and keeps one entry per CDR3 protein. The table lists some 150,000 distinct CDR3 sequences, around 48% of them singletons. Material: sorted CD4+, CD8+, or CD8+CD57+ T cells (not recorded which) from PBMCs. These receptors originate from a human donor with aplastic anemia. The CDR3 runs from the conserved cysteine through the conserved F or W.

J gene: TRBJ2-1; V gene: TRBV15; CDR3 protein: CATNTGSYNEQFF
J gene: TRBJ2-3; V gene: TRBV24-1; CDR3 protein: CATSVGGASTDTQYF
J gene: TRBJ1-5; V gene: TRBV19; CDR3 protein: CASRTGGLQHF
J gene: TRBJ2-3; V gene: TRBV4-2; CDR3 protein: CASSQDLVGSGQYF
J gene: TRBJ1-1; V gene: TRBV2; CDR3 protein: CASSPNRAGTEAFF
J gene: TRBJ1-5; V gene: TRBV3-1; CDR3 protein: CASSQGGTANQPQHF
J gene: TRBJ2-7; V gene: TRBV6-1; CDR3 protein: CASSVGQGQSYEQYF
J gene: TRBJ2-2; V gene: TRBV10-3; CDR3 protein: CASSGNAGELFF
J gene: TRBJ1-1; V gene: TRBV12-3/TRBV12-4; CDR3 protein: CASSPQHSNTEAFF
J gene: TRBJ1-2; V gene: TRBV7-9; CDR3 protein: CASTPGQSTYGYTF